The clone carrying this T cell receptor (beta chain) has only a few counts. These data are taken from a study of CD8+ T cells in alopecia areata. As the sequencing template, cDNA was produced by extracting RNA and reverse transcribing it. Sequencing used immunoSEQ multiplex PCR; TCRdb keeps in-frame clones, though not all of them. The table records about 160,000 clones, 65% of them present only once. Treatment specified: oral pan-JAK inhibitor, 5-10 mg twice daily. Source: CD4+ T cells sorted from blood, taken at week 4, from a patient treated with tofacitinib. This TCR was recovered from a human donor with alopecia areata.

Written as DNA, the CDR3 is TGTGCCAGCAGTTACGGGACAGGGGATCAGCCCCAGCATTTT. It encodes CASSYGTGDQPQHF. The genes are TRBV6-5 and TRBJ1-5; 10 bases align to TRBD1. This CDR3 region has 14 residues. V trimming: 2 bases; J trimming: 5 bases; junction bases outside the gene matches: 0. Germline CDR1 reads MNHEY; CDR2 reads SVGAGI.